The present T cell receptor beta chain was sequenced within a study of blood T cell repertoires in COVID-19. It was during active infection that Seattle patients were enrolled and then longitudinally followed. Libraries were prepared by immunoSEQ multiplex PCR; TCRdb keeps only in-frame clonotypes and omits some of them. The sample contains around 150,000 clones, 92% of which appear only once. V shed 5 bases, J shed 2 bases, and the junction held 11 bases outside the gene matches. The germline gives CDR1 MNHEY, CDR2 SMNVEV (reference sequence). The CDR3 has 16 residues. The material sequenced was peripheral blood. This chain joins TRBV27 and TRBJ2-7; the match to TRBD2 covers 8 bases. This receptor was obtained from a man in his thirties or forties with COVID-19, enrolled during active disease. Here the CDR3 DNA reads TGTGCCAGCAGTCCCTATCTCACAGCGGGGGCCTACGAGCAGTACTTC. Translation gives CASSPYLTAGAYEQYF.